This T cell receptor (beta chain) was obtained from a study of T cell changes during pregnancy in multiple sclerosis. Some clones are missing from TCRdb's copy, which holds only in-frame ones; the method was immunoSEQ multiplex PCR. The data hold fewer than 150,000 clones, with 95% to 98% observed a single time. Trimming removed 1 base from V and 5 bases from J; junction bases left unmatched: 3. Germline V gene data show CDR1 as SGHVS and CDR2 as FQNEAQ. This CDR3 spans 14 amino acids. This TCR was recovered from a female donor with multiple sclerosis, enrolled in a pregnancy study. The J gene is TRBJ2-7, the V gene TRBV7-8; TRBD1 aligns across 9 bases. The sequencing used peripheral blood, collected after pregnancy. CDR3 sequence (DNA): TGTGCCAGCAGCTTAGGGGACAGGGCCAACGAGCAGTACTTC. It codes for CASSLGDRANEQYF.